Many counts were recorded for the clone carrying this T cell receptor (beta chain). What it binds is unknown. V shed 4 bases, J shed 4 bases, and the junction held 3 bases outside the gene matches. The germline V gene encodes CDR1 KGHDR and CDR2 SFDVKD. The CDR3 is made up of 15 amino acids. This entry is derived from a study of T cells in Graves' hyperthyroidism and ophthalmopathy. Study overall: Peripheral blood was drawn at first diagnosis, prior to all treatment. Whole-study findings and limits: Most thyroid-expanded clonotypes above 0.001 were also found in blood.

Patients affected by ophthalmopathy presented a Clinical Activity Score of at least 3, a NOSPECS grade of at least 4, and disease duration below 3 months. Fresh 10 ml peripheral blood yielded PBMCs. Using RNA transcripts as the source, TCR beta CDR3 regions were amplified. A first-round RT-PCR of the TCR CDR3 used the HTBI primer set. TCRdb recomputed calls from the multiplex PCR reads with MiXCR, one row per CDR3 protein. This table has more than 350,000 distinct CDR3 sequences, roughly 15% appearing once. Material: blood. The chain couples TRBV24-1 to TRBJ2-1, with 10 bases matching TRBD2. The receptor comes from a woman between 55 and 75 years old with Graves' ophthalmopathy. The DNA for the CDR3 is TGTGCCACCAGTGACGGAGCGGGAGGGTACAATGAGCAGTTCTTC. The encoded protein is CATSDGAGGYNEQFF.